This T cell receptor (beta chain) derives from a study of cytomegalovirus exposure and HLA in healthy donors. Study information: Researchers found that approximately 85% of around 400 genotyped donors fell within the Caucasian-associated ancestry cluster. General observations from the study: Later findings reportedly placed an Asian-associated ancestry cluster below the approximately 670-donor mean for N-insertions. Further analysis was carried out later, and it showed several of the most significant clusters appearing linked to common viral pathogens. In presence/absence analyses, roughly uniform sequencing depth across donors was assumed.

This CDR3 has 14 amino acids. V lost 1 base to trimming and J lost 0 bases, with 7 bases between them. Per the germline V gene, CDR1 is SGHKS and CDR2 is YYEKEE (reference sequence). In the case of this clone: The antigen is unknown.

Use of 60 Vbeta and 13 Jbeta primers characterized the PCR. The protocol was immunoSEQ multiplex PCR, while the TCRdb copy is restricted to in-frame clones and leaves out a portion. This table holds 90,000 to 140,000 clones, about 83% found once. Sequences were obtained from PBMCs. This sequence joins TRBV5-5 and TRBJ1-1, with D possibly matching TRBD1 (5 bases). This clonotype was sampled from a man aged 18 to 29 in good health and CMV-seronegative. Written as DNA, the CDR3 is TGTGCCAGCAGCTTGTGGGGGGTGAACACTGAAGCTTTCTTT. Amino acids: CASSLWGVNTEAFF.